Following are 10 T cell receptor beta chains from one sample sequenced in a study of tumor and adjacent non-tumor tissue in lung cancer. The library came from three nested PCR rounds adapted from ARM-PCR protocols. MiXCR was run by TCRdb on the multiplex PCR reads, yielding one entry per CDR3 protein. The sample records 70,000 to 90,000 distinct CDR3 sequences, under 85% being singletons. The template was RNA from unsorted bulk tissue. Sequenced input: lung tumor tissue. The receptors were gathered from a woman aged 50 to 60 with non-small cell lung cancer.

This clonotype was counted a few times. The chain carries TRBV11-2 and TRBJ1-4; D not resolved. CDR1 is SGHAT and CDR2 is FQNNGV in the germline V gene. This CDR3 contains 16 residues. The DNA of the CDR3 is TGTGATAGCAGCCTACTCCCCGGCCCTAATAATGAAAAACTGTTTTTT. Protein sequence: CDSSLLPGPNNEKLFF.

The V and J genes are TRBV7-9 and TRBJ2-5; D might be TRBD2 (5 bases). Trimming took off 5 bases at V and 5 bases at J, with 15 bases between the two ends. The V gene's germline CDR1 is SEHNR and CDR2 FQNEAQ (reference sequence). The CDR3 loop spans 14 amino acids. CDR3 DNA sequence: TGTGCCAGCAGCGTAGGAAGCGGTTGGGAGACCCAGTACTTC. This codes for CASSVGSGWETQYF.

Concerning this clonotype: A much larger clone differs from this one at a single base, so this may be a read error. This rearrangement joins TRBV28 to TRBJ2-1; D is unresolved. The CDR3 is made up of 16 amino acids. CDR1 MDHEN and CDR2 SYDVKM come from the germline V gene. This CDR3 reads CVSSPRAWHKYNEQFF. The CDR3 DNA reads TGTGTCAGCAGTCCGAGAGCGTGGCACAAATACAATGAGCAGTTCTTC.

As to this clonotype: Since the CDR3 does not end with the conserved phenylalanine or tryptophan, this likely comes from a read error. This chain uses TRBV11-2 with TRBJ1-2; 10 bases match TRBD1. This CDR3 has 12 residues. Germline CDR1 and CDR2: SGHAT and FQNNGV. CDR3 coding DNA: TGTCCCAGCACCGGGACAGGGGAAGGCTACACCTAC. Amino acid sequence: CPSTGTGEGYTY.

This clonotype has just one count. At one boundary the junction diverges from the germline segment, which might be a read error. V and J are TRBV10-3 and TRBJ2-4, with D tentatively TRBD2 (7 bases). CDR3 length equals 15 residues. Germline CDR1 reads ENHRY; CDR2 reads SYGVKD. CDR3 loop: CVINEGGLAKNIQYF. CDR3 in DNA: TGTGTCATCAATGAGGGGGGGCTAGCCAAAAACATTCAGTACTTC.

With regard to this clonotype: One end of the junction is discordant with germline, which a read error may explain. The rearrangement links TRBV4-1 to TRBJ2-7; D may be TRBD2 (5 bases). Germline assignment: CDR1 MGHRA and CDR2 YSYEKL. The CDR3 extends over 17 amino acids. In nucleotides, the CDR3 is TGCGCCAGCAGTCATGATCCAAGGGTAGCGCCCACTGTGGAGCAGTATTTC. Residues: CASSHDPRVAPTVEQYF.

This clonotype was seen only once. One end of the junction is discordant with germline, which a read error may explain. CDR3 protein: CASNQIGLADPSGANVLTF. CDR3 nucleotides: TGCGCCAGCAACCAGATAGGACTAGCGGACCCCTCTGGGGCCAACGTCCTGACATTC. The rearrangement links TRBV4-1 to TRBJ2-6; 10 bases match TRBD2. CDR3 length equals 19 residues. CDR1 is MGHRA and CDR2 is YSYEKL in the germline V gene.

About this clonotype itself: A much larger clone differs by one base, so this may be a read error. The chain carries TRBV7-8 and TRBJ2-7; 11 bases match TRBD2. Per germline, CDR1 SGHVS and CDR2 FQNEAQ. V gave up 5 bases and J gave up 1 base; unmatched junction bases: 7. The length of the CDR3 is 16 residues. For the CDR3, the DNA is TGTGCCAGCAGCCCGAGACTAGCGGGAACATCCTACGAGCAGTACTTC. This translates into CASSPRLAGTSYEQYF. Combining the CDR3 with reference TRBV7-8 and TRBJ2-7 gives the whole variable domain GAGVSQSPRYKVAKRGQDVALRCDPISGHVSLFWYQQALGQGPEFLTYFQNEAQLDKSGLPSDRFFAERPEGSVSTLKIQRTQQEDSAVYLCASSPRLAGTSYEQYFGPGTRLTVT.

There are a few counts of this clonotype. An end of the junction differs from the germline gene, which may be a read error. The V gene is TRBV10-3, the J gene TRBJ2-7, with D possibly TRBD1 on 6 matching bases. Per the germline V gene, CDR1 is ENHRY and CDR2 is SYGVKD. There are 18 residues in the CDR3. The CDR3 bases are TGTGCCATCAGTGAGACTTTGGGGCCCGGACAGAGGCAATACGAACAGTACTTC. Its translation: CAISETLGPGQRQYEQYF.

This chain joins TRBV4-2 and TRBJ1-5; D is perhaps TRBD1 (5 bases). Germline CDR1 reads LGHNA; CDR2 reads YNFKEQ. The CDR3 is 22 amino acids. The ends were cut back, 1 base at V and 0 bases at J, with 28 bases in the middle. The CDR3 sequence is CASSQVPTGNRGVAYSNQPQHF. CDR3 coding DNA: TGTGCCAGCAGCCAAGTCCCTACGGGAAATAGAGGGGTAGCCTATAGCAATCAGCCCCAGCATTTT.